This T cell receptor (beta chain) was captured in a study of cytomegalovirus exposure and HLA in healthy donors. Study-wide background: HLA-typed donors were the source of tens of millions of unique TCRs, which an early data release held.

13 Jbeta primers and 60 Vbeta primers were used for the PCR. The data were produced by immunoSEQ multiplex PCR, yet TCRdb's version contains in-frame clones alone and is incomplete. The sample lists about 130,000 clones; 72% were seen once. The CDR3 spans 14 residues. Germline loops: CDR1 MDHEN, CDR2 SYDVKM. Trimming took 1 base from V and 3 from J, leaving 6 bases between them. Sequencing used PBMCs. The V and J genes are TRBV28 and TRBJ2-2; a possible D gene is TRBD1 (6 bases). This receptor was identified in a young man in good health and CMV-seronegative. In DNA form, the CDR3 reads TGTGCCAGCAGTTTATCAGGGGACACCGGGGAGCTGTTTTTT. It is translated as CASSLSGDTGELFF.